One and the same sample provided the 4 T cell receptor beta chains below, sequenced in a study of blood T cell repertoires in COVID-19. Method: immunoSEQ multiplex PCR; TCRdb's copy keeps in-frame clones and lacks some. The sample consists of 200,000 or so clones, around 88% of them appearing once. The material sequenced was PBMCs or T cells enriched from blood (not recorded which). The receptors derive from a woman aged 40 to 50 with acute COVID-19.

This chain joins TRBV12-3 or TRBV12-4 and TRBJ2-3; 7 bases map to TRBD1. This CDR3 spans 13 amino acids. Trimming removed 2 bases from V and 6 bases from J; junction bases left unmatched: 2. CDR3 in DNA: TGTGCCAGCAGTTTAACAGGGGTGGATACGCAGTATTTT. Its translation: CASSLTGVDTQYF.

This clone was seen a single time. The CDR3 bases are TGTGCCAGCAGTATCAGACAGGGATATTCACCCCTCCACTTT. Translating gives CASSIRQGYSPLHF. The rearrangement joins TRBV28 to TRBJ1-6; 7 positions agree with TRBD1. V dropped 5 bases and J dropped 8; count of bases not matched to a gene: 6. The CDR3 is 14 residues long. From germline, CDR1 is MDHEN and CDR2 SYDVKM.

CDR3 nucleotide sequence: TGTGCCAGCAGCTTGCTCCCCTCGGGTACAGATACGCAGTATTTT. It translates to CASSLLPSGTDTQYF. This rearrangement joins TRBV5-5 to TRBJ2-3; D uncertain. The CDR3 loop spans 15 amino acids. V was shortened by 1 base and J by 3 bases, with 12 bases between the two germline ends. Germline V gene data show CDR1 as SGHKS and CDR2 as YYEKEE (reference sequence).

The CDR3 nucleotides read TGCAGTGCCTGGCACCAAGAGACCCAGTACTTC. This sequence encodes CSAWHQETQYF. This chain joins TRBV20-1 and TRBJ2-5; the D is unclear. Trimming took 6 bases from V and 0 from J, leaving 5 bases between them. CDR3 length: 11 amino acids. The germline CDR1 and CDR2 sequences are DFQATT and SNEGSKA (reference sequence).